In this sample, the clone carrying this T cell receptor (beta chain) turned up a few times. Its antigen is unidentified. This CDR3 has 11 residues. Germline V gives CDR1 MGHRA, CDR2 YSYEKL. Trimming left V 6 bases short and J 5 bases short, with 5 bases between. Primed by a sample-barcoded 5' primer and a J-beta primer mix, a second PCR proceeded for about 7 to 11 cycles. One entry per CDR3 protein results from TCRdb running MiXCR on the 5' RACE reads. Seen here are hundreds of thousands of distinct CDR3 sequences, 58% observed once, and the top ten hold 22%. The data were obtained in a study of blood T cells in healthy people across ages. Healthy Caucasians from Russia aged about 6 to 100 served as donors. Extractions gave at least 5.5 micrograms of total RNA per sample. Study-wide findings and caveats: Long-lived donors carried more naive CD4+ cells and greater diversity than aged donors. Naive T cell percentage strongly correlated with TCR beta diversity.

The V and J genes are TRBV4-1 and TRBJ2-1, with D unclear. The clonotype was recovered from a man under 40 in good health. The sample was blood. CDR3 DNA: TGCGCCAGCAGGGAGAACAATGAGCAGTTCTTC. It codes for CASRENNEQFF.